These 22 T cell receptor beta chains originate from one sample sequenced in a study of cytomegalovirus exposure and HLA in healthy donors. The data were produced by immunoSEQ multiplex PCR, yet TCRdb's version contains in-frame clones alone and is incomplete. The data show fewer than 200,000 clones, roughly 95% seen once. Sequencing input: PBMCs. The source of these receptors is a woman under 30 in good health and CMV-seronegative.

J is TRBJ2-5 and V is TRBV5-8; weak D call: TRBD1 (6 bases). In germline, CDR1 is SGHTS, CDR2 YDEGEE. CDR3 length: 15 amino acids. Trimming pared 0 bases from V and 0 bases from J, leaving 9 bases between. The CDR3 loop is CASSLGQGNQETQYF. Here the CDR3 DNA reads TGTGCCAGCAGCTTGGGGCAGGGGAACCAAGAGACCCAGTACTTC.

The CDR3 sequence: CASSPRPSTGELFF. The CDR3 DNA follows: TGTGCCAGCAGCCCGCGGCCGAGCACCGGGGAGCTGTTTTTT. The chain has TRBV7-2 and TRBJ2-2; D remains ambiguous. V gave up 5 bases and J gave up 4 bases, with 11 bases separating them. The germline V gene has CDR1 SGHTA and CDR2 FQGNSA. There are 14 residues in the CDR3.

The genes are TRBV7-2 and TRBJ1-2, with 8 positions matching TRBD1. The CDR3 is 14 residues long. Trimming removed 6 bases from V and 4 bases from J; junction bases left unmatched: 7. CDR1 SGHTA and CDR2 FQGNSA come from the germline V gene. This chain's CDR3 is CASRSRDRIYGYTF. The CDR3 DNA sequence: TGTGCCAGCAGGTCGAGGGACAGGATCTATGGCTACACCTTC.

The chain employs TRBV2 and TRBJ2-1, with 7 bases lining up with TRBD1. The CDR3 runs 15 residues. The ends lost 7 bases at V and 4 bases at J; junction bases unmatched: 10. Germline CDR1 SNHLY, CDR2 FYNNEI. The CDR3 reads CASTNTGAQYNEQFF. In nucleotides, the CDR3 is TGTGCCAGCACCAACACAGGGGCCCAATACAATGAGCAGTTCTTC.

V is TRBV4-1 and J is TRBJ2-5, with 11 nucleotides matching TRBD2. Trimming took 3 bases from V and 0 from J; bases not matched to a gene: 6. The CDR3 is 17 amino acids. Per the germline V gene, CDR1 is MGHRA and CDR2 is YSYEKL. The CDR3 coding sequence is TGCGCCAGCAGCCAGCTAGCGGGGGGCCCGTACCAAGAGACCCAGTACTTC. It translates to CASSQLAGGPYQETQYF.

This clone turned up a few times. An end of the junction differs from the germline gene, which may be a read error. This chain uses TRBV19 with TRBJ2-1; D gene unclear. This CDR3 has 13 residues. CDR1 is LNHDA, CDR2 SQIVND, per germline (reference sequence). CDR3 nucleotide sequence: TGTGCCAGTAGTTTAGAACCGGGTAATGAGCAGTTCTTC. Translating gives CASSLEPGNEQFF.

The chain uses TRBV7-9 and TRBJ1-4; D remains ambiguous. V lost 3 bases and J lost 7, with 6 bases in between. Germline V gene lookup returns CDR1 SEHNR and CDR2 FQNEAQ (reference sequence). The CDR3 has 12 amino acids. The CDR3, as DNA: TGTGCCAGCAGCTTTCGCGCTGAAAAACTGTTTTTT. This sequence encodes CASSFRAEKLFF.

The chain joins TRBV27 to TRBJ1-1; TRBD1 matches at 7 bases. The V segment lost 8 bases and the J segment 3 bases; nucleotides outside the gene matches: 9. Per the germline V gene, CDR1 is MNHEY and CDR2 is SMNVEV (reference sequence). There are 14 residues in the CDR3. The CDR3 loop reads CASGGTVRDTEAFF. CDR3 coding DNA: TGTGCCAGCGGGGGGACAGTGAGGGACACTGAAGCTTTCTTT.

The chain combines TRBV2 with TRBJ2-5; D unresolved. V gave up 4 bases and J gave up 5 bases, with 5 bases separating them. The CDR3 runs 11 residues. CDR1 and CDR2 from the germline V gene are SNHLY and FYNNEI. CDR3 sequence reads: CASSVYETQYF. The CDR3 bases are TGTGCCAGCAGTGTCTACGAGACCCAGTACTTC.

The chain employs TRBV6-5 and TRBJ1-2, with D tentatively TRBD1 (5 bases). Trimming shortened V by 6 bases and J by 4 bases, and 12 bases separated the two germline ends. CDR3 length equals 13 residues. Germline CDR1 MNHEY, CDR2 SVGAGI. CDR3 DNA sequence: TGTGCCAGCAGATTTGGGGCCCTCTATGGCTACACCTTC. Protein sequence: CASRFGALYGYTF.

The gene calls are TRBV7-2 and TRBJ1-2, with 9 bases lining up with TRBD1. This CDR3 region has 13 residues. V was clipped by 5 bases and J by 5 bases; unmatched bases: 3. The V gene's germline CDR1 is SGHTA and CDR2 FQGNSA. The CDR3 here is CASSPGTGYGYTF. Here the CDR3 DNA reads TGTGCCAGCAGCCCGGGGACAGGGTATGGCTACACCTTC.

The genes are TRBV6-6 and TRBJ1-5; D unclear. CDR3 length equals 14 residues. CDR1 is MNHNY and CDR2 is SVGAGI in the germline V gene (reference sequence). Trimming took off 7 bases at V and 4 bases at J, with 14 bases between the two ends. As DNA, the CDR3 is TGTGCCAGCACGTCACTTTTAGATAATCAGCCCCAGCATTTT. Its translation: CASTSLLDNQPQHF.

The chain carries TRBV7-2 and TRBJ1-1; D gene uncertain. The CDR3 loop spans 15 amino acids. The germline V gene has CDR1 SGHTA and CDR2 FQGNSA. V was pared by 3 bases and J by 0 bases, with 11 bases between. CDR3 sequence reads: CASSFREGLNTEAFF. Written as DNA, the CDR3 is TGTGCCAGCAGCTTTAGGGAGGGTCTGAACACTGAAGCTTTCTTT.

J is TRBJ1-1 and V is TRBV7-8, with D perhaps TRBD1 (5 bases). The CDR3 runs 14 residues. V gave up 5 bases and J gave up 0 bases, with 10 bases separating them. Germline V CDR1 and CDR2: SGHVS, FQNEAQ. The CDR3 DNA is TGTGCCAGCAGCCTGGGGCGCCTGAACACTGAAGCTTTCTTT. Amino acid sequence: CASSLGRLNTEAFF.

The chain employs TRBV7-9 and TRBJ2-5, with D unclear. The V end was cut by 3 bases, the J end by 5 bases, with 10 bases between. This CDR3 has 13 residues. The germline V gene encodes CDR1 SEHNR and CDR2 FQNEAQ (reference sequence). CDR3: CASSFSTTETQYF. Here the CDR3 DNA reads TGTGCCAGCAGCTTTTCTACTACCGAGACCCAGTACTTC.

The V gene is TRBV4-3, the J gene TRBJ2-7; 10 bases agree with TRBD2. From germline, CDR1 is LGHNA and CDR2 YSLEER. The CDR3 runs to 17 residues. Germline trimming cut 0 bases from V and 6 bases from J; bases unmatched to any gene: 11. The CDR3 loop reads CASSQERGAGGLLEQYF. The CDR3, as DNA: TGCGCCAGCAGCCAAGAGAGAGGAGCGGGGGGGTTGCTCGAGCAGTACTTC.

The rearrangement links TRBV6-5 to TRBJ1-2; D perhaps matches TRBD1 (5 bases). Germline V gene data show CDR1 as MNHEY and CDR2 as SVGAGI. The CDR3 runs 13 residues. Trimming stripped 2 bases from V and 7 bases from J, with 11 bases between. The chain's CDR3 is CASSYGGDGGYTF. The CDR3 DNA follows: TGTGCCAGCAGTTACGGGGGGGACGGTGGCTACACCTTC.

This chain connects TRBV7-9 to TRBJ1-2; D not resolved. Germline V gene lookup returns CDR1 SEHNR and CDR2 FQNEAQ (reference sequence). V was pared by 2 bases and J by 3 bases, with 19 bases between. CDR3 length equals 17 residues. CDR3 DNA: TGTGCCAGCAGCTTATGGGGTCGAGGCCCGAGGGACTATGGCTACACCTTC. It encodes CASSLWGRGPRDYGYTF.

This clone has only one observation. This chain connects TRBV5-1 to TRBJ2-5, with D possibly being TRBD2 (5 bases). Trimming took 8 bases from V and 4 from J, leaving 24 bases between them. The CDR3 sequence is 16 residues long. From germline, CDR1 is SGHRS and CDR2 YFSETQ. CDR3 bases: TGCGCCAGACCGGATCTCGGGTCGGGATTTTTAGAGACCCAGTACTTC. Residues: CARPDLGSGFLETQYF.

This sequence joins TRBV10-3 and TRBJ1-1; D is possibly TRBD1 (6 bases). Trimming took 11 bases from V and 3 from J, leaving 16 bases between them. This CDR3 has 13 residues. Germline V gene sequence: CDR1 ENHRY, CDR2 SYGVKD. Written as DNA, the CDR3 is TGTGCCTCCAGGACAGCATTAGACACTGAAGCTTTCTTT. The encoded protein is CASRTALDTEAFF.

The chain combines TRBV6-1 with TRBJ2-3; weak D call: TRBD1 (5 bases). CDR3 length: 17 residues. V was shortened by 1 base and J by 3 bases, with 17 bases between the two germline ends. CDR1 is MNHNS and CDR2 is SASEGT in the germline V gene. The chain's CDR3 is CASSEGAGPYSTDTQYF. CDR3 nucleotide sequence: TGTGCCAGCAGTGAAGGTGCAGGGCCCTATAGTACAGATACGCAGTATTTT.

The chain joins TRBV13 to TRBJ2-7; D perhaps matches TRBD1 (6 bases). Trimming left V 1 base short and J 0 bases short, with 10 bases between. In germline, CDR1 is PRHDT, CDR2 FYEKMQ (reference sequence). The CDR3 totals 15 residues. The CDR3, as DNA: TGTGCCAGCAGCTTAGAGACAGGCCACTCCTACGAGCAGTACTTC. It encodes CASSLETGHSYEQYF.